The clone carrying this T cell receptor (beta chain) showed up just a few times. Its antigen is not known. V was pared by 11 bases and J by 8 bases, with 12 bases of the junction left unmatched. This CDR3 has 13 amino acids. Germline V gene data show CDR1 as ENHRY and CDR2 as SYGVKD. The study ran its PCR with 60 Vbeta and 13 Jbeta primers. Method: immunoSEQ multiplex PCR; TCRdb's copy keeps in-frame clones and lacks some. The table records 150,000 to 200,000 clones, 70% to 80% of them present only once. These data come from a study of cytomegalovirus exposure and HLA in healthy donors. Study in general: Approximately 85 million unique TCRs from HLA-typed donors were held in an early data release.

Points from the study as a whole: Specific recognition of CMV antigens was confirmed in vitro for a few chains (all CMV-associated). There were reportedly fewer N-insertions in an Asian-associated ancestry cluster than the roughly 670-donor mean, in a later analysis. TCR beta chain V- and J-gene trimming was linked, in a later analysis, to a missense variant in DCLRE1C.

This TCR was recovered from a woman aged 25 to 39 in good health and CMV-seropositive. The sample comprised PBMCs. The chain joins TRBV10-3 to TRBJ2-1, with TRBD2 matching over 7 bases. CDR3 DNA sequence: TGTGCCGCCAAAAGGCGGGAGATCGATGAGCAGTTCTTC. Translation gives CAAKRREIDEQFF.